These T cell receptor beta chains were read from a single sample in a study of blood T cell repertoires in COVID-19. Sequenced by immunoSEQ multiplex PCR; TCRdb stores in-frame clones only, minus some. The sample lists 300,000 or so clones, approximately 87% occurring once. What was sequenced was peripheral blood. The receptor source for this set is a woman aged 45-65 years who had recovered from COVID-19. Both conserved end residues are part of each CDR3. D genes are given only for firm matches. Clone size is stated in some rows and not others, as once, few, many or a class when expanded.

v_call	d_call	j_call	clone_size	cdr3_aa
TRBV12-3/TRBV12-4	NA	TRBJ2-7	NA	CASRTGYEQYF
TRBV28	TRBD1	TRBJ2-1	NA	CASTLGGNYNEQFF
TRBV7-6	NA	TRBJ2-7	NA	CASSQQQGSYEQYF
TRBV6-1	NA	TRBJ2-3	once	CASSEVSGTQYF
TRBV5-1	NA	TRBJ1-4	NA	CASSTDRNEKLFF
TRBV5-1	TRBD2	TRBJ2-1	NA	CASSFLPSGNNEQFF
TRBV5-1	TRBD1	TRBJ1-1	NA	CASSRDRNTEAFF
TRBV18	NA	TRBJ1-6	NA	CASSPSGGTSPLHF
TRBV28	TRBD2	TRBJ2-2	once	CASSLGGSGELFF
TRBV14	NA	TRBJ1-1	NA	CASSRAGRTEAFF
TRBV7-9	NA	TRBJ1-2	NA	CASSPLDPYGYTF
TRBV24-1	TRBD1	TRBJ2-5	NA	CATSDHGTAEVETQYF
TRBV27	TRBD1	TRBJ1-1	NA	CASSFIPGQGYTEAFF
TRBV6-5	NA	TRBJ1-6	NA	CASQEGSSYNSPLHF
TRBV19	TRBD1	TRBJ1-4	NA	CASSSPGQPTVKLFF